The next 16 T cell receptor beta chains were all read from a single sample in a study of graft-versus-host responses after intestinal transplantation. Assay: immunoSEQ multiplex PCR; the TCRdb copy retains only in-frame clones and omits some. The repertoire holds under 100,000 clones, with 94% as singletons. For these receptors, no antigen is known. The sample consisted of unstimulated CD4+ T cells sorted from spleen or lymph node cells, taken before transplant. The receptors here all came from a human donor who was the organ donor for an intestinal transplant.

V and J are TRBV9 and TRBJ2-5; no definite D call. Trimming removed 1 base from V and 5 bases from J, with 12 bases in between. CDR1 is SGDLS, CDR2 YYNGEE, per germline. The CDR3 is 14 residues long. This CDR3 reads CASSVLSFGETQYF. CDR3 DNA: TGTGCCAGCAGCGTACTCAGCTTCGGGGAGACCCAGTACTTC.

The chain has TRBV27 and TRBJ1-6; D not resolved. Looked up from germline, CDR1 is MNHEY and CDR2 is SMNVEV (reference sequence). The CDR3 consists of 13 residues. V was shortened by 11 bases and J by 4 bases, with 12 bases between the two germline ends. CDR3: CASSMQYNSPLHF. The DNA of the CDR3 is TGTGCCTCCAGCATGCAGTATAATTCACCCCTCCACTTT.

The chain uses TRBV6-4 and TRBJ2-4; no firm D call. Per germline, CDR1 MRHNA and CDR2 SNTAGT. There are 16 residues in the CDR3. Trimming took 1 base from V and 1 from J, leaving 11 bases between them. The CDR3 sequence: CASSDCVPGAKNIQYF. The DNA of the CDR3 is TGTGCCAGCAGTGACTGTGTCCCTGGCGCCAAAAACATTCAGTACTTC.

The chain employs TRBV30 and TRBJ2-1, with D hard to call. CDR3 length: 12 amino acids. V was cut by 0 bases and J by 7 bases, with 7 bases left in between. The germline V gene has CDR1 GTSNPN and CDR2 SVGIG (reference sequence). DNA for the CDR3: TGTGCCTGGAGTGTAAACAGAAATGAGCAGTTCTTC. This codes for CAWSVNRNEQFF.

The chain joins TRBV7-6 to TRBJ2-7; 7 positions match TRBD1. J gave up 3 bases and V 1 base, and 3 bases lay outside the gene matches. The CDR3 is 14 residues long. Germline loops: CDR1 SGHVS, CDR2 FNYEAQ. CDR3: CASSLGTGVYEQYF. In nucleotides, the CDR3 is TGTGCCAGCAGCTTAGGGACAGGAGTCTACGAGCAGTACTTC.

The chain uses TRBV5-1 and TRBJ2-7; 9 positions match TRBD2. V lost 4 bases and J lost 6; bases outside the gene matches: 8. CDR3 length equals 14 residues. From germline, CDR1 is SGHRS and CDR2 YFSETQ. The CDR3 nucleotides read TGCGCCAGCAGCCCCCGAGCGGGGGGCAGCGAGCAGTACTTC. This gives the protein CASSPRAGGSEQYF.

Concerning this clone: Germline is not matched at one junction end, which may reflect a read error. The chain joins TRBV2 to TRBJ2-5; D might be TRBD2 (6 bases). The CDR3 extends over 13 amino acids. Germline V gene lookup returns CDR1 SNHLY and CDR2 FYNNEI. The CDR3 DNA follows: TGTGCCAGCAGGGAAGGAGGGAGGGAGACCCAGTACTTC. This sequence encodes CASREGGRETQYF.

The chain employs TRBV2 and TRBJ1-4, with no clear D. Trimming pared 2 bases from V and 3 bases from J, leaving 10 bases between. The V gene's germline CDR1 is SNHLY and CDR2 FYNNEI. The CDR3 extends over 15 amino acids. CDR3 amino acids: CASSESGVPNEKLFF. CDR3 in DNA: TGTGCCAGCAGTGAATCTGGGGTTCCTAATGAAAAACTGTTTTTT.

This clone was recorded only once. The gene calls are TRBV14 and TRBJ2-2; 7 nucleotides match TRBD1. The CDR3 totals 15 residues. J lost 5 bases, V lost 4 bases, and 7 bases had no gene match. In germline, CDR1 is SGHDN, CDR2 FVKESK. The DNA for the CDR3 is TGTGCCAGCAGCCGCAGACAGGGATGGACCGGGGAGCTGTTTTTT. This sequence encodes CASSRRQGWTGELFF.

The count of this clone is one. The chain joins TRBV2 to TRBJ2-5; D call uncertain. The J call may be faulty, since TRBJ2-7 better matches the DNA end. The germline gives CDR1 SNHLY, CDR2 FYNNEI. This CDR3 contains 12 residues. The CDR3 sequence: CASRGMAYEQYF. CDR3 bases: TGTGCCAGCAGGGGAATGGCCTACGAGCAGTACTTC.

A few counts support this clone. The rearrangement joins TRBV5-4 to TRBJ2-5; TRBD1 aligns across 9 bases. The CDR3 has 17 amino acids. The trim removed 4 bases at V and 2 bases at J, leaving 12 bases unmatched. The germline V gene has CDR1 SGHNT and CDR2 YYREEE (reference sequence). The CDR3 nucleotides are TGTGCCAGCAGCCCCCGTACGGGGACAGGGAATCAAGAGACCCAGTACTTC. Translation: CASSPRTGTGNQETQYF.

The rearrangement uses TRBV30 and TRBJ1-4; D not resolved. The CDR3 has 12 residues. Trimming took off 8 bases at V and 2 bases at J, with 9 bases between the two ends. CDR1 is GTSNPN and CDR2 is SVGIG in the germline V gene (reference sequence). DNA for the CDR3: TGTGCCAGCTCCGGGACTAATGAAAAACTGTTTTTT. Translation: CASSGTNEKLFF.

Points on this clone: Other DNA sequences in this sample translate to the same CDR3. This rearrangement joins TRBV28 to TRBJ1-2; D remains unclear. The length of the CDR3 is 12 residues. Germline values: CDR1 MDHEN, CDR2 SYDVKM. V was pared by 6 bases and J by 7 bases, with 12 bases between. CDR3 coding DNA: TGTGCCAGCAGGCGTACGAGTGTTGGCTACACCTTC. Amino acid sequence: CASRRTSVGYTF.

V usage is TRBV28 and J usage is TRBJ1-2; D call uncertain. Germline V gene sequence: CDR1 MDHEN, CDR2 SYDVKM. The CDR3 totals 12 residues. V shed 1 base and J shed 8 bases, with 8 bases lying between them. For the CDR3, the DNA is TGTGCCAGCAGTTTATTAACACGGGGCTACACCTTC. As protein: CASSLLTRGYTF.

The genes are TRBV7-2 and TRBJ1-5; D is ambiguous. This CDR3 is 13 amino acids long. Germline V lookup: CDR1 SGHTA, CDR2 FQGNSA. V lost 2 bases to trimming and J lost 5 bases, with 7 bases between them. CDR3 nucleotide sequence: TGTGCCAGCAGCTTAACTGGGTATCAGCCCCAGCATTTT. Protein product: CASSLTGYQPQHF. Full variable domain (outside the CDR3, taken from reference TRBV7-2 and TRBJ1-5): GAGVSQSPSNKVTEKGKDVELRCDPISGHTALYWYRQSLGQGLEFLIYFQGNSAPDKSGLPSDRFSAERTGGSVSTLTIQRTQQEDSAVYLCASSLTGYQPQHFGDGTRLSIL.

Written as DNA, the CDR3 is TGTGCCAGCAGCGCAGGGAGGTCCTACAATGAGCAGTTCTTC. This gives the protein CASSAGRSYNEQFF. The gene calls are TRBV6-1 and TRBJ2-1; D is perhaps TRBD2 (6 bases). The V end lost 6 bases, the J end lost 1 base, and 10 bases lay between the germline ends. Germline CDR1 MNHNS, CDR2 SASEGT. This CDR3 region has 14 residues.